A single T cell receptor beta chain is shown here with its context. J gave up 0 bases and V 5 bases, and 8 bases lay outside the gene matches. CDR3 length: 16 amino acids. Germline CDR1 LNHDA, CDR2 SQIVND (reference sequence). The data derive from a study of siplizumab effects on memory and regulatory T cells. The method was immunoSEQ multiplex PCR; TCRdb's version includes in-frame clones alone and lacks a portion of them. The sample shows about 87,000 clones, roughly 94% of them seen only once. The sequenced material came from non-Treg CD4+ T cells sorted from blood. This clonotype was sampled from a human donor in good health. The genes are TRBV19 and TRBJ2-3; 7 bases fit TRBD2. DNA for the CDR3: TGTGCCAGTAGTCCCAGGGCTAGCGGAAGCACAGATACGCAGTATTTT. Amino acid sequence: CASSPRASGSTDTQYF.